This entry features one TCR beta chain sequence. V was cut by 4 bases and J by 5 bases, with 9 bases left in between. The CDR3 is 13 amino acids. Looked up from germline, CDR1 is SGHVS and CDR2 is FNYEAQ. This sample is drawn from a study of blood T cell repertoires in COVID-19. Study background: The origin of the acute and convalescent COVID-19 samples was the United States, Italy and Spain.

Original processing notes: Reference gene primer amplification in the assay estimated nucleated cell counts. TCRdb keeps only in-frame clones here, not all; method: immunoSEQ multiplex PCR. The V and J calls and clone size come from that table; D and trimming were worked out from the DNA. The table has approximately 260,000 clones, around 78% seen once. The TCR was taken from a man in his fifties or sixties who had recovered from COVID-19. This chain uses TRBV7-6 with TRBJ1-5; unclear D gene. The specimen sequenced was peripheral blood. DNA of the CDR3: TGTGCCAGCAGCTCCGCGCGCCATCAGCCCCAGCATTTT. It is translated as CASSSARHQPQHF.